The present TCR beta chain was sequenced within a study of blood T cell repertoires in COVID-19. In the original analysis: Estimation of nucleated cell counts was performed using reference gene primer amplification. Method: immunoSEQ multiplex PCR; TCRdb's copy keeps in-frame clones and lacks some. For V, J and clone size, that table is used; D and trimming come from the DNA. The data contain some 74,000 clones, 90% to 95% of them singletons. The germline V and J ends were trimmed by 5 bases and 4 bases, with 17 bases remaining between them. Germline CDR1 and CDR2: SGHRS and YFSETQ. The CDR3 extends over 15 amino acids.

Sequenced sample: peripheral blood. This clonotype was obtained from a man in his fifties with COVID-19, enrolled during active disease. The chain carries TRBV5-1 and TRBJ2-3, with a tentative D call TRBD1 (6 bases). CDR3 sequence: CASRYRDGVADTQYF. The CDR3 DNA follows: TGCGCCAGCAGATACAGGGATGGAGTGGCAGATACGCAGTATTTT.